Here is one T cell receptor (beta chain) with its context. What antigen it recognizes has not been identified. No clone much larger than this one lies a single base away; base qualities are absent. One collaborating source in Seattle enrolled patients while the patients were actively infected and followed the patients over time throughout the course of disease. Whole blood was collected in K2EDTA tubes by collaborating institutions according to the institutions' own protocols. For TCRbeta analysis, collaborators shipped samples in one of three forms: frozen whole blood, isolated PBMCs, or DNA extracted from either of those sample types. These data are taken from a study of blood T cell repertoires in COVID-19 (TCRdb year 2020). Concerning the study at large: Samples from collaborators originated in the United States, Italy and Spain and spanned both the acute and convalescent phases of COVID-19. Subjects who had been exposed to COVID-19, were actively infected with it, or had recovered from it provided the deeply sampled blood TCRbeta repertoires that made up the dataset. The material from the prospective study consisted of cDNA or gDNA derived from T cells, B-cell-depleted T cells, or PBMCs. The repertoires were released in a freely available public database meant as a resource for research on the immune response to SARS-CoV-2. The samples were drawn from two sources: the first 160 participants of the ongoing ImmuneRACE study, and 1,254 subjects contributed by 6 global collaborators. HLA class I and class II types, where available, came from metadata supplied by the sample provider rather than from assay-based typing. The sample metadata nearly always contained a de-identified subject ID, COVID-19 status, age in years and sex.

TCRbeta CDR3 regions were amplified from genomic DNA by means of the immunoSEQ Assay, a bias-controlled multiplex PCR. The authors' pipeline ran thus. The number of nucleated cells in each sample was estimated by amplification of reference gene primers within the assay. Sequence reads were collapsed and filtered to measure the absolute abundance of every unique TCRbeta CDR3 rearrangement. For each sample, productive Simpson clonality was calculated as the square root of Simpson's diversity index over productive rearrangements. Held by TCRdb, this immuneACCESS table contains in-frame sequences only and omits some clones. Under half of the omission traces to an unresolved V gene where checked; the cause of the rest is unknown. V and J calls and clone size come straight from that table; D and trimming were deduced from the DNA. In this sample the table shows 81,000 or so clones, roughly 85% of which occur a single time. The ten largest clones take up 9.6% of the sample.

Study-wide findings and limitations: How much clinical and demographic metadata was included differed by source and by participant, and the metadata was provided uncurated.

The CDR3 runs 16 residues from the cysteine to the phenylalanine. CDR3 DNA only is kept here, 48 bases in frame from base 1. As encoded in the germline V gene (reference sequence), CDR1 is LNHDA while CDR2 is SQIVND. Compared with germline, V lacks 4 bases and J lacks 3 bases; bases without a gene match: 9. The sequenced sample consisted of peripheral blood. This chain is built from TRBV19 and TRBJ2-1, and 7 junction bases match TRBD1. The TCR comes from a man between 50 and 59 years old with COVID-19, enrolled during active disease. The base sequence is TGTGCCAGTAGTACCGGACAGGAGAGGTTCTACAATGAGCAGTTCTTC. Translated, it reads CASSTGQERFYNEQFF.